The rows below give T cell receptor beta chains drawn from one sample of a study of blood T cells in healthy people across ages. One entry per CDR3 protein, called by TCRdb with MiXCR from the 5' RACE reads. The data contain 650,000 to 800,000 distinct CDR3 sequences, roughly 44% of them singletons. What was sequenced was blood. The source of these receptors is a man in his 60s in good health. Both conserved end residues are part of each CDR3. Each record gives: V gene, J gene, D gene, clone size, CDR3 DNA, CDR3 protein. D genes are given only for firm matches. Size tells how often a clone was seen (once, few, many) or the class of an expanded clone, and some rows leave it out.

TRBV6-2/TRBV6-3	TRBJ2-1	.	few	TGTGCCAGCAGCCACGACAGGATGACCTACAATGAGCAGTTCTTC	CASSHDRMTYNEQFF
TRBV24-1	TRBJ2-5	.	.	TGTGCCACCAGTGCAACAGGAGCCCAAGAGACCCAGTACTTC	CATSATGAQETQYF
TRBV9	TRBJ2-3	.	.	TGTGCCAGCAGCCCCCAGTCCTTAAGCACAGATACGCAGTATTTT	CASSPQSLSTDTQYF
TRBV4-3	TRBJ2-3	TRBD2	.	TGCGCCAGCAGCCGTGGAGCGGGGGGGCCCGACACAGATACGCAGTATTTT	CASSRGAGGPDTDTQYF
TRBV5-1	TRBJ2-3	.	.	TGCGCCAGCAGCTTAAAAACCGGGACCACCTTCGATACGCAGTATTTT	CASSLKTGTTFDTQYF
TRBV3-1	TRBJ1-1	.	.	TGTGCCAGCGGCCCCGACAGAAGCGCGGAAGCTTTCTTT	CASGPDRSAEAFF
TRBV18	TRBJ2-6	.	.	TGTGCCAGCTCACTACAGCCCCTTAACGTCCTGACTTTC	CASSLQPLNVLTF
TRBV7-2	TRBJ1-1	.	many	TGTGCCAGCAGCTCCAGCCGACAGTCCAACACTGAAGCTTTCTTT	CASSSSRQSNTEAFF
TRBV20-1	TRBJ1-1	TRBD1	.	TGCAGTGCAATCCGGGACAGTAACACTGAAGCTTTCTTT	CSAIRDSNTEAFF
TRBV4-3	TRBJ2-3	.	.	TGCGCCAGCAGCCAAGATATTTTGGGACAGCTCACCGGGAGAACAGATACGCAGTATTTT	CASSQDILGQLTGRTDTQYF
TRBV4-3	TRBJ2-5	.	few	TGCGCCAGCAGCCCCACGGTCCGGAGCCAAGAGACCCAGTACTTC	CASSPTVRSQETQYF
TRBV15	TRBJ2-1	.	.	TGTACCACCAGCAGAGATTCGGCCTACCACTACAATGAGCAGTTCTTC	CTTSRDSAYHYNEQFF
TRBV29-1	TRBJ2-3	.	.	TGCAGCGCGGGACTTTCTAGCACAGATACGCAGTATTTT	CSAGLSSTDTQYF
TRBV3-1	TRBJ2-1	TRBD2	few	TGTGCCAGCAGCCATGCCCGCGGGGGATTCTCCTACAATGAGCAGTTCTTC	CASSHARGGFSYNEQFF
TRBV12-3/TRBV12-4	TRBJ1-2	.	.	TGTGCCAGCAGTTTAAAGAGGTTTTACGGCTACACCTTC	CASSLKRFYGYTF
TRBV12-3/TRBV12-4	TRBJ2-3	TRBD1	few	TGTGCCAGCAGCCCCGGGACAGGGGGTTCTGCAGATACGCAGTATTTT	CASSPGTGGSADTQYF
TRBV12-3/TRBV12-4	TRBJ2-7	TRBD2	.	TGTGCCAGCAGTCGCCCTAGCGGGGGGGGTTCCCACGAGCAGTACTTC	CASSRPSGGGSHEQYF
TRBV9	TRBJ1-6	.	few	TGTGCCAGCAGCGTAGAATCGGATGGTTCACCCCTCCACTTT	CASSVESDGSPLHF
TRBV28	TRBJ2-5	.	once	TGTGCCAGCAGAGTTGGGTCAGGGATTGAGGAGACCCAGTACTTC	CASRVGSGIEETQYF
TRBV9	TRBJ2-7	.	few	TGTGCCAGCAGCTCAGAGGGCCTTTCCTACGAGCAGTACTTC	CASSSEGLSYEQYF
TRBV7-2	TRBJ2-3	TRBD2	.	TGTGCCAGCAGCGGGCTAGCGGGCCCAGATACGCAGTATTTT	CASSGLAGPDTQYF
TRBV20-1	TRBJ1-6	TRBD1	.	TGCAGTGCTAGGATAGGAAAATACAGGGGACCAAATTCACCCCTCCACTTT	CSARIGKYRGPNSPLHF
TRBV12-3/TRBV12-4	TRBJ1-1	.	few	TGTGCCAGCAGTTTTAACGGGGGGAACACTGAAGCTTTCTTT	CASSFNGGNTEAFF
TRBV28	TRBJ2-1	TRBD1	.	TGTGCCAGCAGTTCCCTATTCCGGACAGGCTCCTACAATGAGCAGTTCTTC	CASSSLFRTGSYNEQFF
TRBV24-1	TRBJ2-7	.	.	TGTGCCACCAGCCCCTTCCAGGGGATTGGCTCCTACGAGCAGTACTTC	CATSPFQGIGSYEQYF
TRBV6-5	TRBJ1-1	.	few	TGTGCCAGCAGTACGGTCAACACTGAAGCTTTCTTT	CASSTVNTEAFF
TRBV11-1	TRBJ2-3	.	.	TGTGCCAGCAGCCTGGCGGGGAGACCAAGCACAGATACGCAGTATTTT	CASSLAGRPSTDTQYF
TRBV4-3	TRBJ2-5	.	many	TGCGCCAGCAGCCAAGAAGGGGTAGGGCAAGAGACCCAGTACTTC	CASSQEGVGQETQYF
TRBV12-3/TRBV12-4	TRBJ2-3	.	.	TGTGCCAGCACCCCGGGCAGGGTGGTTACAGATACGCAGTATTTT	CASTPGRVVTDTQYF
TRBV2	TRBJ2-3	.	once	TGTGCCAGTCTCCGGGACTCAAGCACAGATACGCAGTATTTT	CASLRDSSTDTQYF
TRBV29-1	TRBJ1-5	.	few	TGCAGCGTTGAAGTTCAGAGCAATCAGCCCCAGCATTTT	CSVEVQSNQPQHF
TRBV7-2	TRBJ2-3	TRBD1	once	TGTGCCGGCAGCGCGGACAGGGTAGGCACAGATACGCAGTATTTT	CAGSADRVGTDTQYF
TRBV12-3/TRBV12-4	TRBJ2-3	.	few	TGTGCCAGCAGTTTTCGGGAGGGGGCGACTACGCAGTATTTT	CASSFREGATTQYF
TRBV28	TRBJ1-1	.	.	TGTGCCAGCAGTTTTCAGGGACCTATCTGTGAAGCTTTCTTT	CASSFQGPICEAFF
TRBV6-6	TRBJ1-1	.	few	TGTGCCAGCAGTTACTCCGGGGATGGGACTGAAGCTTTCTTT	CASSYSGDGTEAFF
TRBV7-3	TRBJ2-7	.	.	TGTGTCAGCAGCTTAAAACCGGACTTCTACGAGCAGTACTTC	CVSSLKPDFYEQYF
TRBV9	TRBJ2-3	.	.	TGTGCCATCAGCCCTCGTGATGACAGATTCACAGATACGCAGTATTTT	CAISPRDDRFTDTQYF
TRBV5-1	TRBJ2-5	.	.	TGCGCCAGCAGCCGGCCCGAGTCCCAAGAGACCCAGTACTTC	CASSRPESQETQYF